The clone carrying this TCR beta chain showed up just once. With 60 Vbeta and 13 Jbeta primers, the PCR was carried out. The data were produced by immunoSEQ multiplex PCR, yet TCRdb's version contains in-frame clones alone and is incomplete. The data contain more than 90,000 clones, over 65% of them seen just once; the ten biggest clones take up around 0.95%. This CDR3 is 17 amino acids long. Looked up from germline, CDR1 is MNHEY and CDR2 is SMNVEV (reference sequence). Trimming stripped 3 bases from V and 0 bases from J, with 17 bases between. The data are from a study of cytomegalovirus exposure and HLA in healthy donors.

The receptor comes from a woman aged 25-40 years in good health and CMV-seronegative. Input material: PBMCs. This chain links TRBV27 with TRBJ1-1; tentatively, D is TRBD1 (5 bases). This CDR3 is CASSLSPNRHMNTEAFF. The CDR3 region has the DNA TGTGCCAGCAGTTTGTCCCCGAACAGGCACATGAACACTGAAGCTTTCTTT.